One and the same sample provided the 19 T cell receptor beta chains below, sequenced in a study of shared clonotypes between healthy human individuals. Repertoires were generated with immunoSEQ multiplex PCR, while TCRdb's copy carries only in-frame clones and drops some. The sample lists hundreds of thousands of clones; about 96% were seen once. Positive CCR7 selection of CD45RO-negative cells yielded the naive CD8 cells, and terminally differentiated effector memory CD45RA+ cells were excluded. The material sequenced was naive CD8+ T cells sorted from blood. The origin of the receptors is a woman aged 30 to 39 in good health.

The J gene is TRBJ2-7, the V gene TRBV14; 8 bases are shared with TRBD1. Germline lookup yields CDR1 SGHDN and CDR2 FVKESK. Trimming removed 4 bases from V and 4 bases from J; junction bases left unmatched: 3. There are 13 residues in the CDR3. The CDR3 DNA reads as TGTGCCAGCAGCCTTGGGACAGGTTACGAGCAGTACTTC. It translates to CASSLGTGYEQYF.

This clone showed up just once. The chain joins TRBV4-1 to TRBJ2-2; 7 bases align to TRBD1. Germline loops: CDR1 MGHRA, CDR2 YSYEKL. There are 16 residues in the CDR3. The V and J ends lost 4 bases and 4 bases, in that order; junction bases with no gene match: 9. The CDR3 reads CASSLGTATRTGELFF. CDR3 in DNA: TGCGCCAGCAGCCTGGGGACAGCGACTCGCACCGGGGAGCTGTTTTTT.

This chain connects TRBV9 to TRBJ2-5; TRBD1 matches 9 bases. From germline, CDR1 is SGDLS and CDR2 YYNGEE. The V segment lost 0 bases and the J segment 4 bases; nucleotides outside the gene matches: 4. The CDR3 spans 15 residues. The CDR3, as DNA: TGTGCCAGCAGCGTAGCTACAGGGGGCGGAGAGACCCAGTACTTC. It encodes CASSVATGGGETQYF.

The CDR3 here is CASSQGAGTGLKEQYF. The CDR3 region has the DNA TGTGCCAGCAGCCAAGGAGCCGGGACAGGGTTAAAGGAGCAGTACTTC. The chain employs TRBV4-2 and TRBJ2-7, with 9 nucleotides matching TRBD1. This CDR3 comprises 16 residues. The J segment lost 7 bases and the V segment lost 1 base, leaving 11 bases of the junction unmatched. CDR1 LGHNA and CDR2 YNFKEQ come from the germline V gene.

This clone was seen a single time. The V gene is TRBV19, the J gene TRBJ2-3; tentative D call: TRBD1 (5 bases). The CDR3 contains 19 residues. Germline V gene sequence: CDR1 LNHDA, CDR2 SQIVND (reference sequence). The ends were cut back, 0 bases at V and 2 bases at J, with 21 bases in the middle. CDR3 sequence reads: CASSIERRGETDFTDTQYF. Here the CDR3 DNA reads TGTGCCAGTAGTATAGAAAGACGAGGAGAGACAGATTTCACAGATACGCAGTATTTT. Supplemented by reference TRBV19 and TRBJ2-3, the full variable domain reads DGGITQSPKYLFRKEGQNVTLSCEQNLNHDAMYWYRQDPGQGLRLIYYSQIVNDFQKGDIAEGYSVSREKKESFPLTVTSAQKNPTAFYLCASSIERRGETDFTDTQYFGPGTRLTVL.

The V call is TRBV5-6, the J call TRBJ1-1; D not resolved. V shed 3 bases and J shed 3 bases, with 15 bases lying between them. The CDR3 has 15 residues. CDR1 SGHDT and CDR2 YYEEEE come from the germline V gene. The CDR3 DNA follows: TGTGCCAGCAGCTGGGCTGGAACTCTGGACACTGAAGCTTTCTTT. This translates into CASSWAGTLDTEAFF.

V gene TRBV28 combines with J gene TRBJ2-5, with TRBD2 as a possible D gene (7 bases). The CDR3 totals 16 residues. CDR1 MDHEN and CDR2 SYDVKM come from the germline V gene. The germline V and J ends were trimmed by 4 bases and 2 bases, with 17 bases remaining between them. Written as DNA, the CDR3 is TGTGCCAGCAGTTCCCACAATGGGGGGGCGCAAGAGACCCAGTACTTC. This encodes CASSSHNGGAQETQYF.

This clone was counted once. This rearrangement joins TRBV2 to TRBJ2-1; TRBD2 aligns across 9 bases. CDR1 and CDR2 from the germline V gene are SNHLY and FYNNEI. The CDR3 spans 14 residues. V was pared by 8 bases and J by 9 bases, with 11 bases of the junction left unmatched. The CDR3 here is CASCGREGEGEQFF. As DNA, the CDR3 is TGTGCCAGCTGTGGGCGGGAGGGTGAGGGTGAGCAGTTCTTC. Full variable domain (remainder filled in from reference TRBV2 and TRBJ2-1): EPEVTQTPSHQVTQMGQEVILRCVPISNHLYFYWYRQILGQKVEFLVSFYNNEISEKSEIFDDQFSVERPDGSNFTLKIRSTKLEDSAMYFCASCGREGEGEQFFGPGTRLTVL.

The V call is TRBV6-4, the J call TRBJ2-1; D possibly corresponds to TRBD2 (5 bases). Trimming took 8 bases from V and 3 from J, leaving 14 bases between them. Germline V gene lookup returns CDR1 MRHNA and CDR2 SNTAGT. CDR3 length: 14 amino acids. CDR3 nucleotides: TGTGCCAGCTCACCGCGGGCTAGCTACAATGAGCAGTTCTTC. Translated: CASSPRASYNEQFF.

The chain employs TRBV15 and TRBJ2-2; 7 positions agree with TRBD2. The CDR3 is 16 residues long. The ends lost 1 base at V and 3 bases at J; junction bases unmatched: 5. Germline V gene data show CDR1 as LNHNV and CDR2 as YYDKDF (reference sequence). The CDR3 DNA reads as TGTGCCACCAGCAGAGTCCGGACTAGAGACACCGGGGAGCTGTTTTTT. Amino acid sequence: CATSRVRTRDTGELFF.

The chain has TRBV27 and TRBJ2-1, with D perhaps matching TRBD2 (5 bases). Germline V gene data show CDR1 as MNHEY and CDR2 as SMNVEV (reference sequence). Trimming removed 5 bases from V and 6 bases from J, with 17 bases in between. The CDR3 is 15 residues long. CDR3: CASSPIGLAGNEQFF. As DNA, the CDR3 is TGTGCCAGCAGTCCGATAGGTCTAGCTGGCAATGAGCAGTTCTTC.

The chain recombines TRBV27 with TRBJ2-7, with a tentative D call TRBD1 (5 bases). Germline-derived CDR1 and CDR2 are MNHEY and SMNVEV (reference sequence). This CDR3 is 14 amino acids long. Between the trimmed V and J ends, which lost 5 bases and 5 bases, there was a span of 16 bases. CDR3 DNA sequence: TGTGCCAGCAGTCTAAACAGGTTTCCCCACGAGCAGTACTTC. Protein: CASSLNRFPHEQYF.

The rearrangement joins TRBV7-9 to TRBJ1-4, with D possibly being TRBD1 (5 bases). The germline V and J ends were trimmed by 1 base and 4 bases, with 13 bases remaining between them. This CDR3 comprises 16 residues. Germline CDR1 reads SEHNR; CDR2 reads FQNEAQ (reference sequence). Here the CDR3 reads CASSLGVSGGNEKLFF. The CDR3, as DNA: TGTGCCAGCAGCTTAGGGGTATCTGGGGGTAATGAAAAACTGTTTTTT.

This chain uses TRBV6-5 with TRBJ2-3; D is uncertain. In germline, CDR1 is MNHEY, CDR2 SVGAGI. V dropped 7 bases and J dropped 0 bases, with 11 bases sitting between them. The CDR3 consists of 14 residues. The CDR3 sequence: CASTDNPSTDTQYF. CDR3 bases: TGTGCCAGCACCGACAATCCAAGCACAGATACGCAGTATTTT.

The chain is built from TRBV7-8 and TRBJ1-4; 8 bases are a match to TRBD1. V lost 5 bases and J lost 3; bases outside the gene matches: 2. Germline V lookup: CDR1 SGHVS, CDR2 FQNEAQ. The CDR3 sequence is 14 residues long. CDR3 DNA: TGTGCCAGCAGCACGACAGGGGCTAATGAAAAACTGTTTTTT. Protein: CASSTTGANEKLFF.

The rearrangement uses TRBV13 and TRBJ2-2; a weak D match, TRBD2 (6 bases). V gave up 2 bases and J gave up 4 bases, with 11 bases separating them. CDR1 and CDR2 (germline): PRHDT, FYEKMQ (reference sequence). CDR3 length: 15 residues. In DNA form, the CDR3 reads TGTGCCAGCAGCTTACGGGGGAGTGTCACCGGGGAGCTGTTTTTT. Encoded protein: CASSLRGSVTGELFF.

The DNA of the CDR3 is TGTGCCAGCAGCTTGCCGACTAGCGCTGCCTACGAGCAGTACTTC. It encodes CASSLPTSAAYEQYF. This chain uses TRBV5-4 with TRBJ2-7; TRBD2 matches 8 bases. From germline, CDR1 is SGHNT and CDR2 YYREEE (reference sequence). V dropped 1 base and J dropped 2; count of bases not matched to a gene: 5. CDR3 length: 15 amino acids.

This chain connects TRBV11-2 to TRBJ2-5; D perhaps matches TRBD1 (6 bases). The germline V gene has CDR1 SGHAT and CDR2 FQNNGV. The CDR3 runs to 15 residues. V lost 1 base and J lost 4, with 13 bases in between. For the CDR3, the DNA is TGTGCCAGCAGCTTAGGGGCGAGAGGGGGAGAGACCCAGTACTTC. Translation: CASSLGARGGETQYF.

V and J are TRBV28 and TRBJ2-1; 10 bases line up with TRBD2. Trimming removed 2 bases from V and 3 bases from J; junction bases left unmatched: 1. This CDR3 spans 15 amino acids. Germline V CDR1 and CDR2: MDHEN, SYDVKM. The CDR3 reads CASSLLAGDYNEQFF. The DNA of the CDR3 is TGTGCCAGCAGTTTACTAGCGGGAGACTACAATGAGCAGTTCTTC. Drawing the rest from reference TRBV28 and TRBJ2-1, the complete variable domain is DVKVTQSSRYLVKRTGEKVFLECVQDMDHENMFWYRQDPGLGLRLIYFSYDVKMKEKGDIPEGYSVSREKKERFSLILESASTNQTSMYLCASSLLAGDYNEQFFGPGTRLTVL.